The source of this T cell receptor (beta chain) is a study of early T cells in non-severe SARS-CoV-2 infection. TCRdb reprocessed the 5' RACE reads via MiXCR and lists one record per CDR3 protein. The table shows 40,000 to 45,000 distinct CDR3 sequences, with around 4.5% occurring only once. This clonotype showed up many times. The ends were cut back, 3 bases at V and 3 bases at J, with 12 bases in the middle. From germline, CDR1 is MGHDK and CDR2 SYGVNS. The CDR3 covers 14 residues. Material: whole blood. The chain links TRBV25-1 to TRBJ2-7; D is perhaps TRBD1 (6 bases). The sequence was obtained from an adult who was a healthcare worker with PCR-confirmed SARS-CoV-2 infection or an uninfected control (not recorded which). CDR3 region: CASSEDSDYYEQYF. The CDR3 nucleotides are TGTGCCAGCAGTGAGGACAGTGATTACTACGAGCAGTACTTC.